These T cell receptor beta chains were read from a single sample in a study of T cell responses to AZD1222 COVID-19 vaccine. The table came from immunoSEQ multiplex PCR; TCRdb's copy has only in-frame clones and leaves some out. The data show over 60,000 clones, about four fifths seen once. The material sequenced was peripheral blood, taken 28 days after the second AZD1222 dose. The source of these receptors is an adult who received the AZD1222 COVID-19 vaccine. The CDR3 runs from the conserved cysteine through the conserved F or W. The D gene is left open where the match is weak. A row's size may be missing; if present it is once, few, many or a size class.

CDR3 DNA | CDR3 protein | V gene | D gene | clone size | J gene
TGTGCCAGCAGCTTGCTGGTAGGGGTACATGGCTACACCTTC | CASSLLVGVHGYTF | TRBV5-6 | . | . | TRBJ1-2
TGTGCCAGCAGCAATACAGGGAACACTGAAGCTTTCTTT | CASSNTGNTEAFF | TRBV2 | . | . | TRBJ1-1
TGCAGCGTTGAAGTATCCAAAGCTGGACAGGGCGGTCTAAGGGGCTACACCTTC | CSVEVSKAGQGGLRGYTF | TRBV29-1 | TRBD1 | . | TRBJ1-2
TGTGCCAGCAGCTCCCCACTAAAGGGGGCCTACGAGCAGTACTTC | CASSSPLKGAYEQYF | TRBV6-5 | . | . | TRBJ2-7
TGTGCCAGCTCGCCAGGGGGCGGTGGGTCCTACGAGCAGTACTTC | CASSPGGGGSYEQYF | TRBV18 | TRBD1 | . | TRBJ2-7
TGTGCCAGCAGCCCGGGTGGGACTGGGGCCAACGTCCTGACTTTC | CASSPGGTGANVLTF | TRBV7-2 | . | . | TRBJ2-6
TGTGCCAGCAGCCAAAACGTACCCCGGGACTACTACGAGCAGTACTTC | CASSQNVPRDYYEQYF | TRBV3-1/TRBV3-2 | TRBD2 | . | TRBJ2-7
TGTGCCAGCAGGGCGGCTAGCGGGGTATACAATGAGCAGTTCTTC | CASRAASGVYNEQFF | TRBV6-5 | TRBD2 | . | TRBJ2-1
TGTGCCAGCAGCCCCCCCCCATTCACTGAAGCTTTCTTT | CASSPPPFTEAFF | TRBV7-3 | . | few | TRBJ1-1
TGTTCTCAACGGTCTAGCACAGATACGCAGTATTTT | CSQRSSTDTQYF | TRBV30 | . | . | TRBJ2-3
TGTGCCAGCAGTGAAGCTCATGTCCGGCCCCAGCATTTT | CASSEAHVRPQHF | TRBV6-1 | . | . | TRBJ1-5
TGTGCCAGCACCGGGACAGGGGTGAATGGCTACACCTTC | CASTGTGVNGYTF | TRBV18 | TRBD1 | . | TRBJ1-2